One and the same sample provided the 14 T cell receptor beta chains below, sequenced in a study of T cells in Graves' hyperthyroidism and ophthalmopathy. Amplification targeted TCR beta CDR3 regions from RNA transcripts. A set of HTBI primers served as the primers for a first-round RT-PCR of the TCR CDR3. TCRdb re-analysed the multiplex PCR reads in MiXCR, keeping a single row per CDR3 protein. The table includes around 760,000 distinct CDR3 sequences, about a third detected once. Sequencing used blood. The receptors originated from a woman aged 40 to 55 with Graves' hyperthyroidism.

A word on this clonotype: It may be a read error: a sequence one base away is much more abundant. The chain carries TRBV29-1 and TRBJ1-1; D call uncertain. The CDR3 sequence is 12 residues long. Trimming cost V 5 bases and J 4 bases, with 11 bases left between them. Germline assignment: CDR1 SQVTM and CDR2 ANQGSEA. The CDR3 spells CSVLLMSTEAFF. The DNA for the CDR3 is TGCAGCGTTTTGCTGATGAGCACTGAAGCTTTCTTT.

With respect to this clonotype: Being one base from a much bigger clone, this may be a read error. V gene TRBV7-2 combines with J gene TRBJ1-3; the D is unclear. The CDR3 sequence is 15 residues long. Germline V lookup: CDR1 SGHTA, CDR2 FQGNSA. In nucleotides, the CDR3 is TGTGCCGGCAGCCTTCAGGCAAGGGAAGGAAACACCATATATTTT. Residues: CAGSLQAREGNTIYF.

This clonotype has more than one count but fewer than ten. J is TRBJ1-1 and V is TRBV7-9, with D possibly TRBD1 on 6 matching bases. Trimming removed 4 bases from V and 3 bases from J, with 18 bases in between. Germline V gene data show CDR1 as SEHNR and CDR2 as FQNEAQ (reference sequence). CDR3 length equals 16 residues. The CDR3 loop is CASSSQRGVLDTEAFF. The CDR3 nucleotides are TGTGCCAGCAGCTCCCAGAGGGGGGTACTCGACACTGAAGCTTTCTTT.

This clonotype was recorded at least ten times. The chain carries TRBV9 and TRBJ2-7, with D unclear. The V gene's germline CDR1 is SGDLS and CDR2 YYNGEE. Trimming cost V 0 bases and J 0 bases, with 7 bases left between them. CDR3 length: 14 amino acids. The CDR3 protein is CASSVVVPSYEQYF. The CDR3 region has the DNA TGTGCCAGCAGCGTAGTAGTACCCTCCTACGAGCAGTACTTC. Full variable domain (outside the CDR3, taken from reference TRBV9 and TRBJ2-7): DSGVTQTPKHLITATGQRVTLRCSPRSGDLSVYWYQQSLDQGLQFLIQYYNGEERAKGNILERFSAQQFPDLHSELNLSSLELGDSALYFCASSVVVPSYEQYFGPGTRLTVT.

The CDR3 protein is CASSQGLETTLYEQYF. DNA of the CDR3: TGTGCCAGCAGCCAAGGACTGGAGACGACCCTCTACGAGCAGTACTTC. V and J are TRBV4-2 and TRBJ2-7; D ambiguous. The CDR3 is 16 amino acids. Trimming removed 1 base at V and 3 bases at J, with 16 bases between. Germline V gives CDR1 LGHNA, CDR2 YNFKEQ.

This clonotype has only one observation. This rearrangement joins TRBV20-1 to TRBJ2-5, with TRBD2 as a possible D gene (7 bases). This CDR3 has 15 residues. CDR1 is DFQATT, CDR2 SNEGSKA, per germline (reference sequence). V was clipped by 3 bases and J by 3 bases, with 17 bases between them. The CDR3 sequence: CSARPGGGGKETQYF. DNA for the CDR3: TGCAGTGCTAGGCCGGGGGGAGGGGGGAAAGAGACCCAGTACTTC.

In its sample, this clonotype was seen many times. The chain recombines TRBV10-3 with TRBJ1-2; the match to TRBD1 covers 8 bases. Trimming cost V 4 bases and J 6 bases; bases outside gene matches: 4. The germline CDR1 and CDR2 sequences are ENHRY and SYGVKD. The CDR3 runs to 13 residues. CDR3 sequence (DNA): TGTGCCATCAGTGGGACAGGGTTGGATGGCTACACCTTC. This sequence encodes CAISGTGLDGYTF.

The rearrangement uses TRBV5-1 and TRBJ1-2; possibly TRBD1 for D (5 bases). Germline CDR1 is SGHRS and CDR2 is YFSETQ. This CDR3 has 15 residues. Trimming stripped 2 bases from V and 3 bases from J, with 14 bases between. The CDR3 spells CASSFDSMRDYGYTF. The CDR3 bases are TGCGCCAGCAGCTTCGACAGTATGAGGGACTATGGCTACACCTTC.

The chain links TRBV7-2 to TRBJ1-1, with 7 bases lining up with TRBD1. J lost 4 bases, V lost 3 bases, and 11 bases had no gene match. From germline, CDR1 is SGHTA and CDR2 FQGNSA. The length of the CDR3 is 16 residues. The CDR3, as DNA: TGTGCCAGCAGCTTTAGGGGTACAGGGGTGGGCACTGAAGCTTTCTTT. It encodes CASSFRGTGVGTEAFF.

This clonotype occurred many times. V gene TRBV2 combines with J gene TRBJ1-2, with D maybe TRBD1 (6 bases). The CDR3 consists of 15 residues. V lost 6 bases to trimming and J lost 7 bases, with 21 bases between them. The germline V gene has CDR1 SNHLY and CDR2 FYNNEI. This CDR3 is CASRVTGTTGFGYTF. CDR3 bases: TGTGCCAGCAGGGTAACCGGGACAACGGGCTTTGGCTACACCTTC.

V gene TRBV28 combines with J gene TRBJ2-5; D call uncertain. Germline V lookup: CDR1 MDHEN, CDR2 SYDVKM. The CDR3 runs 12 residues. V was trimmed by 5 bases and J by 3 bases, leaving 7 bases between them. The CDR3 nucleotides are TGTGCCAGCAGTGACCGAAAAGAGACCCAGTACTTC. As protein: CASSDRKETQYF.

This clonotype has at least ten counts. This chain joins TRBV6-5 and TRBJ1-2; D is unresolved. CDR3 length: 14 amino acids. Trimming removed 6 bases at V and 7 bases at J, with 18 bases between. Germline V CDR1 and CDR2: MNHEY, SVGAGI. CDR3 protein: CASSSTQRSLGYTF. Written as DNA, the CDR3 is TGTGCCAGCAGCTCAACCCAGAGGTCCCTTGGCTACACCTTC.

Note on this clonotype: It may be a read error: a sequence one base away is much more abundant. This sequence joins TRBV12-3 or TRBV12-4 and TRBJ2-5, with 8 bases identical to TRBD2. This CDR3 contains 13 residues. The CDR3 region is CASTGGVGEAQYF. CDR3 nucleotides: TGCGCCAGCACCGGGGGGGTGGGGGAGGCCCAGTACTTC.

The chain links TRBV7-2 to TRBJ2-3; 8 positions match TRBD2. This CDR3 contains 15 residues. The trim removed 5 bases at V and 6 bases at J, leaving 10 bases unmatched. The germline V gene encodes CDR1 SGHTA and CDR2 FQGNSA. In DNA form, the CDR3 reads TGTGCCAGCAGCCTCTACTTAGCGGGGATGGATACGCAGTATTTT. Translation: CASSLYLAGMDTQYF.